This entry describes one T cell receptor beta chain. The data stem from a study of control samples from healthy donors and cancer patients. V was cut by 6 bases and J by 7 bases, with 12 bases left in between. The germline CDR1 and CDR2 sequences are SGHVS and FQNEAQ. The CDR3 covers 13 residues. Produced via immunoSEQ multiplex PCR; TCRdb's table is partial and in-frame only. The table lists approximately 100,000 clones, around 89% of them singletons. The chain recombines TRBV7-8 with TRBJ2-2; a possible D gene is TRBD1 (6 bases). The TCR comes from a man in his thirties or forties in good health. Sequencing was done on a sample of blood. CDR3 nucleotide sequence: TGTGCCAGCAGGGCAGGGGAGATCGGGGAGCTGTTTTTT. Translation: CASRAGEIGELFF.